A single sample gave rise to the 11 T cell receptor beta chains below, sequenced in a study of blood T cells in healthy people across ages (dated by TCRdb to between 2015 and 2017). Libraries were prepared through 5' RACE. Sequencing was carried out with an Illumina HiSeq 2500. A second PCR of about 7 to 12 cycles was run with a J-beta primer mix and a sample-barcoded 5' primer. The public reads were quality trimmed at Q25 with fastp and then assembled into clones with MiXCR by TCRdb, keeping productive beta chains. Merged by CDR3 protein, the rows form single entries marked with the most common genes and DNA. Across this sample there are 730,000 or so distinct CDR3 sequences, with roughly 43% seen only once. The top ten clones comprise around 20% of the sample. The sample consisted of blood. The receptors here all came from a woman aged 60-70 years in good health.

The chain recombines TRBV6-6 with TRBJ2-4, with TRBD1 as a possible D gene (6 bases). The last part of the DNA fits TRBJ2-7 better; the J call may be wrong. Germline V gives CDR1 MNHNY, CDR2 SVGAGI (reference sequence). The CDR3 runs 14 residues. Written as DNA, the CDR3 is TGTGCCAGCAGCGATGGAAACAGGGTGAACGAGCAGTACTTC. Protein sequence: CASSDGNRVNEQYF.

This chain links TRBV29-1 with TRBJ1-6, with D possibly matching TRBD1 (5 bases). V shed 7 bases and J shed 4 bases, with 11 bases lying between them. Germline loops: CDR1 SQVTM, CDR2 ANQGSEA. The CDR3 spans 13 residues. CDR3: CSATEGYNSPLHF. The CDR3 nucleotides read TGCAGCGCCACTGAGGGGTATAATTCACCCCTCCACTTT.

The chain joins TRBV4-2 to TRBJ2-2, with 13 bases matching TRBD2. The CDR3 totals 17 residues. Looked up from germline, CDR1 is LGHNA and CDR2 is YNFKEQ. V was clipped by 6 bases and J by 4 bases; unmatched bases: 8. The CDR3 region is CASRLSTSGGPTGELFF. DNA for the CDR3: TGTGCCAGCAGGCTCTCGACTAGCGGGGGGCCCACCGGGGAGCTGTTTTTT.

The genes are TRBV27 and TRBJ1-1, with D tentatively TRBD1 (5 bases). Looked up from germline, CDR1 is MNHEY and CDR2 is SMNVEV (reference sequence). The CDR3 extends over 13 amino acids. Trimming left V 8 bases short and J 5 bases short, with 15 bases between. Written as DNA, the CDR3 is TGTGCCAGCTCGTTCAGGGTATTAACTGAAGCTTTCTTT. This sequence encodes CASSFRVLTEAFF.

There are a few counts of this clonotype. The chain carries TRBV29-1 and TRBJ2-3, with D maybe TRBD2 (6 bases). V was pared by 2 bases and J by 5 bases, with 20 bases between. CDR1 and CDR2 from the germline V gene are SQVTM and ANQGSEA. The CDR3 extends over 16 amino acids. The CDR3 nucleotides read TGCAGCGTTGAAAGGTTGGTTAGCGGTTCCAGAGATACGCAGTATTTT. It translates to CSVERLVSGSRDTQYF.

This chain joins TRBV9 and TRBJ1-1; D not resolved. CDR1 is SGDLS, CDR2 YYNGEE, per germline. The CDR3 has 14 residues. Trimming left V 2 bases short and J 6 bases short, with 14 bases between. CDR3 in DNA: TGTGCCAGCAGCGTCCCACATTTTAGTCCTGAAGCTTTCTTT. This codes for CASSVPHFSPEAFF.

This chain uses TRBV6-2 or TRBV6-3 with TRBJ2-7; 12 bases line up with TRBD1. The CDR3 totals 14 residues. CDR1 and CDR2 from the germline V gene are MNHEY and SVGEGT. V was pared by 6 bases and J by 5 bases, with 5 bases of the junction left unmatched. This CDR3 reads CASRSGTGGDEQYF. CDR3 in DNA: TGTGCCAGCAGATCCGGGACAGGGGGCGACGAGCAGTACTTC.

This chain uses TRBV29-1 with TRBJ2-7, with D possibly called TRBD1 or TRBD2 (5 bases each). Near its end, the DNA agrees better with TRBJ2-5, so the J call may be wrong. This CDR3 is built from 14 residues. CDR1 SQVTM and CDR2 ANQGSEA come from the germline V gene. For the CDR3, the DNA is TGCAGCGTTGCGGGGACCTCGAGGGGAGAGACCCAGTACTTC. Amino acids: CSVAGTSRGETQYF.

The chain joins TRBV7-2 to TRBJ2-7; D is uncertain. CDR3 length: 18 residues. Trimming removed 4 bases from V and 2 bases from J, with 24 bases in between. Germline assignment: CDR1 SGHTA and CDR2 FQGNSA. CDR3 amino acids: CASSYQLGAMGIAYEQYF. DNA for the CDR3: TGTGCCAGCAGCTATCAGCTGGGCGCGATGGGGATAGCCTACGAGCAGTACTTC.

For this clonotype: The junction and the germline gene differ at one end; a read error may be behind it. CDR3 in amino acids: CACSSPGGATNEKLFF. DNA for the CDR3: TGTGCCTGCAGTTCACCCGGTGGGGCAACTAATGAAAAACTGTTTTTT. This chain joins TRBV28 and TRBJ1-4; no clear D. The CDR3 extends over 16 amino acids. Germline V gene data show CDR1 as MDHEN and CDR2 as SYDVKM. Looking up the rest from reference TRBV28 and TRBJ1-4 gives the full variable domain: DVKVTQSSRYLVKRTGEKVFLECVQDMDHENMFWYRQDPGLGLRLIYFSYDVKMKEKGDIPEGYSVSREKKERFSLILESASTNQTSMYLCACSSPGGATNEKLFFGSGTQLSVL.

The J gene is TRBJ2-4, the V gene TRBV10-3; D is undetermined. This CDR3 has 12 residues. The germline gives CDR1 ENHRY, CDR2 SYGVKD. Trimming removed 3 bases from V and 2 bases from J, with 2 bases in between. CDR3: CAISDTKNIQYF. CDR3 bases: TGTGCCATCAGTGACACCAAAAACATTCAGTACTTC.